The text below deals with one T cell receptor (beta chain). Its antigen specificity is not known. There are no base qualities to consult, and no much larger clone falls within one base. To estimate absolute template abundance from read counts, synthetic TCR analog templates were spiked into each PCR. Using the immunoSEQ assay, TCRbeta CDR3 regions were amplified from genomic DNA with bias-controlled V and J gene primers. Rearranged TCRbeta segments were sequenced at approximately 20X coverage. On the study's bioinformatics: Sequencing errors were corrected by clustering, and CDR3s were annotated against IMGT so that V, D and J genes could be assigned. Out-of-frame and stop-codon sequences were excluded, and only productive TCRbeta rearrangements were used in downstream analyses. Clonality was computed as one minus Shannon entropy normalized by the log of the number of unique productive sequences. Clones differing between time points or between blood and tumor were identified using Fisher's exact test with Benjamini-Hochberg correction, with an adjusted p below 0.01 applied as the threshold. TCRdb holds this immuneACCESS table with in-frame rearrangements only. Some clones are missing; in checked studies, unresolved V genes explain under half, and the rest has no known cause. V and J calls plus clone size are reproduced from that table; the DNA served to infer D and trimming. This sample is represented by about 48,000 clones; around 85% of them were singletons. The ten largest make up about 9.4% of the sample.

This record comes from a study of PD-L1 blockade in urothelial cancer (TCRdb year 2017). For the wider study: Therapy was started around 2014 for all patients, and atezolizumab 1,200 mg was administered intravenously every 3 weeks. An ECOG performance status of 0 or 1 was recorded for the patients, and 0 to 3 prior chemotherapy regimens had been received by the patients. An exploratory multi-omic analysis was conducted of the somatic, immune and clinical correlates of response to PD-L1 blockade with atezolizumab in urothelial cancer. Durable clinical benefit was achieved by nine patients but not by the remaining 20. In the same patients, whole exome sequencing and RNA sequencing of pretreatment tumors were performed in addition to TCR sequencing. Blood samples were analyzed 3 weeks after the start of treatment (second dose) and 6 weeks after the start of treatment. Blood samples gave median yields of roughly 150,000 T cells and 82,636 unique TCRs, along with a median clonality of around 0.075. Pretreatment blood TCR-seq was available for about 27 patients, at least one posttreatment blood collection was obtained for approximately 25 patients, and tumor TCR-seq was available for approximately 25 patients. About 90% of the 29 patients were identified as males with urothelial cancer of bladder origin, and a prior smoking history was reported by 18 of 29 patients. Pretreatment tumor samples and matched peripheral blood, collected serially before and after atezolizumab treatment, underwent TCR sequencing. Durable clinical benefit was defined as a progression-free survival longer than 6 months, and TCR features were additionally tested against progression-free survival and overall survival.

The time point label, as the study defines it: peripheral blood 6 weeks after treatment start. The cohort comprised 25 to 30 patients with locally advanced or metastatic urothelial carcinoma treated at Memorial Sloan Kettering on a trial protocol. Peripheral blood mononuclear cells were collected pretreatment and during treatment, with between 1 and 8 total time points per patient. The Qiagen DNeasy Blood extraction kit was used to purify genomic DNA from total PBMCs and tumor samples. Collected pretreatment and during treatment, PBMCs were isolated and stored as previously described. Per the germline V gene (reference sequence), PRHDT is the CDR1 and FYEKMQ is the CDR2. The CDR3 runs 15 amino acids, cysteine and phenylalanine included. Kept here is only the CDR3 DNA, which spans 45 bases and is read in frame from base 1. Trimming removed 5 bases from V and 2 bases from J, leaving 15 bases between the germline ends.

Results the study describes overall, beyond this receptor: Greater expansion of tumor-associated TCR clones in peripheral blood 3 weeks after the start of treatment was observed in patients with durable benefit (n of about 24, p = 0.022). Because the sample size was small (n ≈ 27) and many exploratory analyses were performed, the results are intended to be hypothesis-generating. A pretreatment peripheral blood TCR clonality below the median was linked to improved progression-free and overall survival.

The sample consisted of PBMCs, taken around atezolizumab (anti-PD-L1) treatment. The source is a man aged 55 to 70 with urothelial cancer. The receptor chain draws on TRBV13 and TRBJ1-2; TRBD1 might be the D gene, on 6 matching bases. The nucleotide sequence is given as TGTGCCAGCAGCCCACCCGAGGGGGGGAACTATGGCTACACCTTC. Its translation reads: CASSPPEGGNYGYTF.